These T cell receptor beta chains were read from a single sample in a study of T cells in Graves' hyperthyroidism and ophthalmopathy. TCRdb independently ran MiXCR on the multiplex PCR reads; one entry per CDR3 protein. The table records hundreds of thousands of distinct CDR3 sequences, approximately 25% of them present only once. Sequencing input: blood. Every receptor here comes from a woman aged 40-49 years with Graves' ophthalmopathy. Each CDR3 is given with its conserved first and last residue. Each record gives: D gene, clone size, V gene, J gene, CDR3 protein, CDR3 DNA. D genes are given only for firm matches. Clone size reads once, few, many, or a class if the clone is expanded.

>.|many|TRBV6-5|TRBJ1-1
CASSYSVNTEAFF
TGTGCCAGCAGTTACTCCGTGAACACTGAAGCTTTCTTT
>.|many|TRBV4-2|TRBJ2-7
CASSPQERGRQQQISYEQYF
TGTGCCAGCAGCCCTCAGGAGAGGGGTCGACAGCAGCAGATTTCCTACGAGCAGTACTTC
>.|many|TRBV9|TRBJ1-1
CASSVAEGGWDTEAFF
TGTGCCAGCAGCGTAGCTGAGGGGGGTTGGGACACTGAAGCTTTCTTT
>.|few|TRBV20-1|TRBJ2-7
CSATGYGEQYF
TGCAGTGCTACCGGGTACGGCGAGCAGTACTTC
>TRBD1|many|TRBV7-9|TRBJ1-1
CASSFFRDRGSAFF
TGTGCCAGCAGCTTCTTCCGGGACAGGGGTTCAGCTTTCTTT
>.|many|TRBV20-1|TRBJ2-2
CSARSWGGTNTGELFF
TGCAGTGCTCGTAGCTGGGGGGGCACGAACACCGGGGAGCTGTTTTTT
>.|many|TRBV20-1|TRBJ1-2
CSGKGVQRANYGYTF
TGCAGTGGGAAGGGGGTGCAAAGAGCTAACTATGGCTACACCTTC
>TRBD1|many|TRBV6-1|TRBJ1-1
CASSEGTANTEAFF
TGTGCCAGCAGTGAGGGGACAGCTAACACTGAAGCTTTCTTT
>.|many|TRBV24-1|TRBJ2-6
CATSDRSGAGQGGSSGANVLTF
TGTGCCACCAGTGACCGATCGGGGGCGGGACAAGGGGGGAGCTCTGGGGCCAACGTCCTGACTTTC
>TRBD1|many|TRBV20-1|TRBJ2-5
CSARDNRGRKMETQYF
TGCAGTGCTAGAGACAACAGGGGGCGTAAAATGGAGACCCAGTACTTC
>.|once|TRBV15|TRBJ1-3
CATSRGKISGNTIYF
TGTGCCACCAGCAGAGGGAAGATCTCTGGAAACACCATATATTTT
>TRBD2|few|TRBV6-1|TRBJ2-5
CAIRRLAGETQYF
TGTGCCATCAGACGACTAGCTGGGGAGACCCAGTACTTC
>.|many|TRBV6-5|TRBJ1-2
CASRSDSYGYTF
TGTGCCAGCAGATCAGACAGCTATGGCTACACCTTC
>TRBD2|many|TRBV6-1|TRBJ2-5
CASSRGLAGIPETQYF
TGTGCCAGCAGTCGCGGACTAGCGGGAATTCCAGAGACCCAGTACTTC
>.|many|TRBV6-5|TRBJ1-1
CASSYSKGRNTEAFF
TGTGCCAGCAGTTACTCGAAGGGACGGAACACTGAAGCTTTCTTT